One and the same sample provided the 8 T cell receptor beta chains below, sequenced in a study of response to subunit inactivated influenza vaccine. TCRdb used MiXCR to reprocess the RT-PCR reads, holding one entry per CDR3 protein. Altogether around 180,000 distinct CDR3 sequences are present, about 9% being singletons, with the ten largest covering roughly 10%. The specimen comprised non-naive T cells sorted from PBMCs, sampled on the day of vaccination. These receptors all stem from a man aged 45 to 65 who received an inactivated influenza vaccine.

This clonotype was found many times. The V call is TRBV18, the J call TRBJ2-2; TRBD1 is a possible D gene (5 bases). Germline values: CDR1 KGHSH, CDR2 LQKENI. The CDR3 is 16 residues long. The V gene lost 2 bases and the J gene lost 0 bases, with 10 bases spanning the gap. CDR3 sequence: CASSPTGASNTGELFF. The CDR3 DNA reads as TGTGCCAGCTCACCAACAGGTGCCTCGAACACCGGGGAGCTGTTTTTT.

DNA for the CDR3: TGTGCCAGCAGCGTAGTGCCCTACAATGAGCAGTTCTTC. It is translated as CASSVVPYNEQFF. This chain joins TRBV9 and TRBJ2-1; the D is unclear. The CDR3 runs to 13 residues. Trimming took 0 bases from V and 2 from J, leaving 3 bases between them. The V gene's germline CDR1 is SGDLS and CDR2 YYNGEE.

CDR3 bases: TGTGCCAGCAGTACGGGACTAGCGGGAGAGAAGGCAGATACGCAGTATTTT. It is translated as CASSTGLAGEKADTQYF. The chain recombines TRBV12-3 or TRBV12-4 with TRBJ2-3; 14 bases match TRBD2. J gave up 4 bases and V 5 bases, and 8 bases lay outside the gene matches. The CDR3 consists of 17 residues.

The chain links TRBV21-1 to TRBJ2-3; TRBD1, as called in the table, went unchecked against the DNA. TRBV21-1 is a listed pseudogene. The length of the CDR3 is 16 residues. The CDR3 here is CASSKQGKVCTDTQYF. CDR3 nucleotide sequence: TGTGCCAGCAGCAAACAGGGGAAGGTTTGCACAGATACGCAGTATTTT.

Ten or more counts support this clonotype. The chain is built from TRBV7-9 and TRBJ1-1; D remains ambiguous. Germline assignment: CDR1 SEHNR and CDR2 FQNEAQ (reference sequence). V shed 3 bases and J shed 7 bases, with 12 bases lying between them. The CDR3 loop spans 13 amino acids. CDR3 coding DNA: TGTGCCAGCAGCTTGGGTTTTGGTCATGAAGCTTTCTTT. It encodes CASSLGFGHEAFF.

The sample holds many counts of this clonotype. The chain couples TRBV24-1 to TRBJ2-3, with 12 bases fitting TRBD2. From germline, CDR1 is KGHDR and CDR2 SFDVKD. The CDR3 loop spans 19 amino acids. J was trimmed by 5 bases and V by 1 base; bases with no gene match: 12. The CDR3 protein is CATSDFPSRLAGAKDTQYF. CDR3 bases: TGTGCCACCAGTGATTTCCCTTCTCGACTAGCGGGAGCTAAAGATACGCAGTATTTT.

This clonotype was counted at least ten times. This chain joins TRBV4-1 and TRBJ2-3, with a tentative D call TRBD2 (6 bases). Trimming took 1 base from V and 2 from J, leaving 13 bases between them. Per the germline V gene, CDR1 is MGHRA and CDR2 is YSYEKL. This CDR3 region has 16 residues. The chain's CDR3 is CASSQVWGLDTDTQYF. The CDR3 nucleotides are TGCGCCAGCAGCCAAGTGTGGGGACTCGACACAGATACGCAGTATTTT.

The gene calls are TRBV29-1 and TRBJ2-5; 7 positions agree with TRBD2. CDR3 length equals 13 residues. Losses at the gene ends were 6 bases for V and 7 bases for J; bases not matched to a gene: 11. Germline assignment: CDR1 SQVTM and CDR2 ANQGSEA. CDR3 sequence: CSVELAFPGTQYF. The CDR3 DNA sequence: TGCAGCGTCGAACTAGCGTTTCCAGGGACCCAGTACTTC.